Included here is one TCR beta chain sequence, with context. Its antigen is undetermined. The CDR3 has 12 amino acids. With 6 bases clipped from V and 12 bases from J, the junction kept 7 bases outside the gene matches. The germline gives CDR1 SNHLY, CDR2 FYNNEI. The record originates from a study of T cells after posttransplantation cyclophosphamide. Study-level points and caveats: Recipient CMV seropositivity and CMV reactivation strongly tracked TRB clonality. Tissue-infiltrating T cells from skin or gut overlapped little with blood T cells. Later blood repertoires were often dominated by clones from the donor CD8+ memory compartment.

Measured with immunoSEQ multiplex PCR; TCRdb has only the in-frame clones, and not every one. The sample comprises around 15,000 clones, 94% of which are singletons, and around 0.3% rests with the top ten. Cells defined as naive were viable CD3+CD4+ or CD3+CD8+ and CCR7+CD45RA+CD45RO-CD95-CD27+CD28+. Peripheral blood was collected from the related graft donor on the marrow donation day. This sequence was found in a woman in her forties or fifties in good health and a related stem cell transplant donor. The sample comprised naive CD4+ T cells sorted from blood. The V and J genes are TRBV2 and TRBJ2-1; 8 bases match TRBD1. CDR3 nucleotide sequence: TGTGCCAGCAGGGGAGAGGGGACAGGGCAGTTCTTC. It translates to CASRGEGTGQFF.